This TCR beta chain was recovered during a study of T cell repertoires in cytomegalovirus infection. As for the study in general: Based on public TCR beta signatures, there were indications of CMV infection and of a matching HLA type. Broader study findings: HLA-C-restricted, CMV-specific TCR beta clonotypes were dominant ex vivo. Carriage of CMV together with the relevant HLA was identifiable through cumulative public TCR beta family frequency.

TCRdb fed the reads into MiXCR, producing one record per CDR3 protein. The table includes about 460,000 distinct CDR3 sequences, about 11% detected once. Regarding this clonotype: Its antigen is still unknown.

The TCR was taken from a human donor in good health (CMV status not recorded). Some clones in this sample may be carry-over from other donors' samples. The sample consisted of PBMCs.

The CDR3 reads CATLGTRGPETQYF. Written as DNA, the CDR3 is TGTGCCACCCTCGGGACTCGGGGACCGGAGACCCAGTACTTC. V gene TRBV2 combines with J gene TRBJ2-5; possible D gene TRBD2, 6 bases. Per the germline V gene, CDR1 is SNHLY and CDR2 is FYNNEI. The CDR3 runs to 14 residues. Trimming took off 10 bases at V and 5 bases at J, with 20 bases between the two ends.